The clone carrying this T cell receptor (beta chain) was detected only once. The antigen is undetermined. The CDR3 contains 16 residues. The germline V gene has CDR1 LGHNA and CDR2 YNFKEQ. V trimming: 0 bases; J trimming: 2 bases; junction bases outside the gene matches: 7. This sample was taken from a study of T cells in localized non-small cell lung cancer. Profiling relied on immunoSEQ multiplex PCR, and the TCRdb table lists in-frame clones only, not all of them. The sample yields roughly 16,000 clones, 82% seen once. Study-level results: Of the tissues analyzed, uninvolved adjacent lung showed maximal T cell clonality, greater than tumor. Median roughly 57 top-100 tumor clones were shared with paired adjacent lung. Greater blood T cell density accompanied longer overall survival.

This specimen was peripheral blood, taken before any cancer treatment. This chain connects TRBV4-2 to TRBJ2-7; 7 bases map to TRBD2. The clonotype originates from a male donor aged 60 or over with stage I lung adenocarcinoma. The CDR3 DNA sequence: TGTGCCAGCAGCCAAGATCTGGGGCGGGGGACCTACGAGCAGTACTTC. Translation gives CASSQDLGRGTYEQYF.